This TCR beta chain was observed in a study of neoadjuvant anti-PD-1 for oral cavity cancer. This table comes from immunoSEQ multiplex PCR, and its TCRdb copy is limited to in-frame clones, with some not included. In the table there are about 72,000 clones, around four fifths of which are singletons. Details on this clone: Its target is not known.

Study outcomes and limitations: Treg/Th17 ratio rose with pretreatment blood and fell with post-treatment tumor TCRbeta clonality. With three patients per group, TCR findings need larger cohorts.

Per the germline V gene, CDR1 is MNHNS and CDR2 is SASEGT. This CDR3 region has 12 residues. Deletions cut 6 bases from V and 4 bases from J, with 10 bases between. The chain has TRBV6-1 and TRBJ2-7; D is ambiguous. The sequencing used PBMCs, collected before nivolumab (anti-PD-1) treatment. This TCR was recovered from a person aged 40 to 85 with oral cavity squamous cell carcinoma. The CDR3 DNA sequence: TGTGCCAGCAGACCAGAAGCTTACGAGCAGTACTTC. This encodes CASRPEAYEQYF.